The 15 T cell receptor beta chains below were found in one sample sequenced in a study of CD8 T cells in ankylosing spondylitis. TCRdb used MiXCR to reprocess the 5' RACE reads, holding one entry per CDR3 protein. This table holds roughly 90,000 distinct CDR3 sequences, almost 8.5% found once. Input material: blood, either unsorted or a sorted T cell fraction (not recorded which). These receptors all stem from a male donor with ankylosing spondylitis or in good health (not recorded which).

This clonotype was counted many times. This chain joins TRBV12-5 and TRBJ2-2; the D call may be TRBD1 or TRBD2 (5 bases each). In germline, CDR1 is LGHNT, CDR2 FRNRAP. The length of the CDR3 is 16 residues. Deletions cut 0 bases from V and 7 bases from J, with 15 bases between. Here the CDR3 DNA reads TGTGCTAGTGGTTTGGTAGGAGGCAGGGAAAACGGGGAGCTGTTTTTT. Translation: CASGLVGGRENGELFF.

In its sample, this clonotype was seen many times. The J gene is TRBJ2-3, the V gene TRBV12-3 or TRBV12-4, with TRBD2 identical over 8 bases. J lost 6 bases, V lost 5 bases, and 10 bases had no gene match. This CDR3 is built from 15 residues. CDR3 nucleotides: TGTGCCAGCAGTGCTAGCCCGGGGGGGGTCGATACGCAGTATTTT. Translation: CASSASPGGVDTQYF.

This clonotype was detected many times. A read error may produce the germline difference seen at one junction end. The CDR3 loop reads CASSATSGINTGELFF. The DNA of the CDR3 is TGTGCTAGCAGCGCGACTAGCGGGATTAACACCGGGGAGCTGTTTTTT. The chain uses TRBV7-7 and TRBJ2-2, with TRBD2 matching over 11 bases. CDR1 is SSHAT, CDR2 FNYEAQ, per germline (reference sequence). This CDR3 has 16 amino acids.

The CDR3 bases are TGTGCCAGCAGTTACAGGTTTCGGAGGGAGCCCCAGCATTTT. Translated, it gives CASSYRFRREPQHF. The rearrangement joins TRBV6-2 or TRBV6-3 to TRBJ1-5; D remains unclear. Between the trimmed V and J ends, which lost 2 bases and 8 bases, there was a span of 13 bases. Germline lookup yields CDR1 MNHEY and CDR2 SVGEGT. There are 14 residues in the CDR3.

This clonotype was recorded many times. The CDR3 protein is CASSLGISATNEKLFF. For the CDR3, the DNA is TGTGCCAGCAGCTTAGGTATCTCAGCAACTAATGAAAAACTGTTTTTT. The J gene is TRBJ1-4, the V gene TRBV7-9, with no clear D. The CDR3 consists of 16 residues. From germline, CDR1 is SEHNR and CDR2 FQNEAQ (reference sequence). The germline V and J ends were trimmed by 1 base and 0 bases, with 9 bases remaining between them.

This clonotype has just a few counts. The rearrangement uses TRBV4-3 and TRBJ2-7; a weak D match, TRBD2 (6 bases). CDR1 is LGHNA and CDR2 is YSLEER in the germline V gene. The CDR3 consists of 13 residues. V lost 3 bases, J lost 5 bases, and 11 bases lay in between. The CDR3, as DNA: TGCGCCAGCAGCCAGGGCGGGACCAACGAGCAGTACTTC. It yields the protein CASSQGGTNEQYF.

Ten or more counts support this clonotype. V gene TRBV20-1 combines with J gene TRBJ2-1; 7 bases line up with TRBD2. CDR3 size: 16 residues. V shed 3 bases and J 7 bases; nucleotides not matched to a gene: 15. The V gene's germline CDR1 is DFQATT and CDR2 SNEGSKA (reference sequence). CDR3 region: CSASSGGGPRENEQFF. The CDR3 DNA reads TGCAGTGCTAGTAGTGGGGGGGGACCACGAGAAAATGAGCAGTTCTTC.

This clonotype was picked up a small number of times. This sequence joins TRBV15 and TRBJ1-5; 7 bases agree with TRBD1. Looked up from germline, CDR1 is LNHNV and CDR2 is YYDKDF (reference sequence). The CDR3 runs to 15 residues. V was pared by 5 bases and J by 2 bases, with 6 bases of the junction left unmatched. In DNA form, the CDR3 reads TGTGCCACCAGCCAAAGACAGGGCGGCAATCAGCCCCAGCATTTT. It yields the protein CATSQRQGGNQPQHF. Full variable domain (rest looked up from reference TRBV15 and TRBJ1-5): DAMVIQNPRYQVTQFGKPVTLSCSQTLNHNVMYWYQQKSSQAPKLLFHYYDKDFNNEADTPDNFQSRRPNTSFCFLDIRSPGLGDTAMYLCATSQRQGGNQPQHFGDGTRLSIL.

This clonotype was picked up many times. The chain carries TRBV5-1 and TRBJ1-2; D possibly corresponds to TRBD1 (5 bases). This CDR3 region has 14 residues. CDR1 SGHRS and CDR2 YFSETQ come from the germline V gene. V shed 7 bases and J shed 1 base, with 14 bases lying between them. CDR3 sequence (DNA): TGCGCCAGCTCCGGAGGGACCCATAACTATGGCTACACCTTC. Translating it yields CASSGGTHNYGYTF.

The chain has TRBV7-2 and TRBJ1-2, with D maybe TRBD1 (5 bases). Germline loops: CDR1 SGHTA, CDR2 FQGNSA. Trimming removed 5 bases from V and 6 bases from J, with 16 bases in between. The CDR3 consists of 14 residues. The CDR3 bases are TGTGCCAGCAGCCTTATGGGGGGTGAGGATGGCTACACCTTC. Translating it yields CASSLMGGEDGYTF.

This clonotype was counted at least ten times. This sequence joins TRBV12-3 or TRBV12-4 and TRBJ2-1; possible D gene TRBD2, 5 bases. The CDR3 sequence is 14 residues long. The V end was cut by 7 bases, the J end by 7 bases, with 17 bases between. CDR3: CASKPLAEANEQFF. Here the CDR3 DNA reads TGTGCCAGCAAACCCTTGGCGGAGGCAAATGAGCAGTTCTTC.

This clonotype was found many times. The rearrangement links TRBV2 to TRBJ2-3, with D maybe TRBD2 (7 bases). Germline V gene data show CDR1 as SNHLY and CDR2 as FYNNEI. This CDR3 is built from 15 residues. Trimming stripped 6 bases from V and 5 bases from J, with 18 bases between. The CDR3 bases are TGTGCCAGCAGCCCCTCGAGGGGGGGGTTAGATACGCAGTATTTT. Encoded protein: CASSPSRGGLDTQYF.

Ten or more counts support this clonotype. This chain uses TRBV5-1 with TRBJ2-3; TRBD2 aligns across 9 bases. J gave up 5 bases and V 0 bases, and 7 bases lay outside the gene matches. CDR3 size: 16 residues. CDR1 is SGHRS, CDR2 YFSETQ, per germline. The CDR3 loop reads CASSLVASGKLDTQYF. The CDR3 nucleotides read TGCGCCAGCAGCTTGGTGGCTAGCGGGAAACTAGATACGCAGTATTTT. Based on the CDR3 plus reference TRBV5-1 and TRBJ2-3, the full variable domain is KAGVTQTPRYLIKTRGQQVTLSCSPISGHRSVSWYQQTPGQGLQFLFEYFSETQRNKGNFPGRFSGRQFSNSRSEMNVSTLELGDSALYLCASSLVASGKLDTQYFGPGTRLTVL.

This clonotype was picked up many times. This chain joins TRBV5-3 and TRBJ2-2; 12 nucleotides agree with TRBD2. TRBV5-3 counts as an open reading frame of uncertain function. This CDR3 comprises 20 residues. The J segment lost 0 bases and the V segment lost 1 base, leaving 10 bases of the junction unmatched. DNA for the CDR3: TGTGCCAGAAGCTTGCTTTCGACTAGCGGGGGAAATCCGAACACCGGGGAGCTGTTTTTT. It specifies CARSLLSTSGGNPNTGELFF.

This clonotype was counted many times. The V gene is TRBV7-2, the J gene TRBJ2-7, with 8 bases matching TRBD1. Germline CDR1 reads SGHTA; CDR2 reads FQGNSA. The CDR3 is 13 residues long. J was trimmed by 3 bases and V by 6 bases; bases with no gene match: 4. Here the CDR3 reads CASSRQGIYEQYF. The CDR3 DNA reads TGTGCCAGCAGTCGACAGGGGATCTACGAGCAGTACTTC.